Listed below are T cell receptor beta chains from one sample, sequenced in a study of Ad26.COV2.S vaccination and SARS-CoV-2 variants. Generated by immunoSEQ multiplex PCR, the TCRdb table keeps only in-frame clones and is missing some. The sample gives 350,000 to 450,000 clones, around 92% of which show up once; around 1.7% is in the top ten. The sample consisted of peripheral blood, taken in a trial of Ad26.COV2.S vaccine versus placebo. The receptors originated from a person between 18 and 65 years old who received the Ad26.COV2.S COVID-19 vaccine or a placebo. Each CDR3 is given with its conserved first and last residue. A D gene is named only where the DNA matches it firmly. Clone size is not always given. Where it is, it says once, few, many or a class for expanded clones.

j_call clone_size v_call d_call cdr3_nt cdr3_aa
TRBJ1-2 - TRBV29-1 - TGCAGCGTTGATGGGGGTTCTAGCTATGGCTACACCTTC CSVDGGSSYGYTF
TRBJ1-1 - TRBV7-9 - TGTGCCAGCAGCTTAGGCGGCGGGGAAGCTTTCTTT CASSLGGGEAFF
TRBJ2-3 - TRBV5-6 TRBD1 TGTGCCAGCAGCCTCAGACAGGGGGCGAGACCCACAGATACGCAGTATTTT CASSLRQGARPTDTQYF
TRBJ2-3 - TRBV6-5 - TGTGCCAGCAGTTACGCGGGCTACTCTAGCACAGATACGCAGTATTTT CASSYAGYSSTDTQYF
TRBJ1-1 - TRBV18 - TGTGCCAGCTCACCACGACAGCTGATGAACACTGAAGCTTTCTTT CASSPRQLMNTEAFF
TRBJ2-5 - TRBV6-5 TRBD1 TGTGCCAGCAGTACGACAGGGGGGACTGGGGAGACCCAGTACTTC CASSTTGGTGETQYF
TRBJ2-3 - TRBV7-8 TRBD2 TGTGCCAGCAGCCCTAGCGGGGGGGCCTCGACAGATACGCAGTATTTT CASSPSGGASTDTQYF
TRBJ1-1 - TRBV19 - TGTGCCAGTAGTATAGGAGCCCTTGAAGCTTTCTTT CASSIGALEAFF
TRBJ1-2 - TRBV7-2 - TGTGCCAGCAGCTTAGTTGACGTCGGCTACACCTTC CASSLVDVGYTF
TRBJ2-5 - TRBV7-8 TRBD1 TGTGCCAGCAGCTTAGGGGCCTATTTTGATACAGGGGGCGTTGAGACCCAGTACTTC CASSLGAYFDTGGVETQYF
TRBJ2-7 few TRBV7-9 - TGTGCCAGCAGCGACCAGGGGGGACAGCTCTACGAGCAGTACTTC CASSDQGGQLYEQYF
TRBJ1-5 - TRBV10-3 - TGTGCCATCAGTGAGTCGTCTCAGGGTGCTCAGCCCCAGCATTTT CAISESSQGAQPQHF